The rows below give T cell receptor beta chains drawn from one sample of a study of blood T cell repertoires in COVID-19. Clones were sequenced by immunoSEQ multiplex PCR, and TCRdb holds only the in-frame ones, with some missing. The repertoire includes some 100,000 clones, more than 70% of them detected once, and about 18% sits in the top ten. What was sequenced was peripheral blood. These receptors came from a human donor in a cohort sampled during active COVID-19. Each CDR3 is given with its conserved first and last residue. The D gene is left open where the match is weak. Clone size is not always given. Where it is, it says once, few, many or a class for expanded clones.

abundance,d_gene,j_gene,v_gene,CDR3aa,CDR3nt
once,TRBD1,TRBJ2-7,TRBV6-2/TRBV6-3,CASSPPGQGSYEQYF,TGTGCCAGCAGTCCCCCGGGACAGGGCTCCTACGAGCAGTACTTC
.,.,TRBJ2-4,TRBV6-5,CASSRGTRSGDIQYF,TGTGCCAGCAGTAGAGGGACCAGGTCAGGGGACATTCAGTACTTC
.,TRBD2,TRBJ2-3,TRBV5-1,CASSLVASGGAGKDTQYF,TGCGCCAGCAGCTTGGTGGCTAGCGGGGGGGCCGGGAAAGATACGCAGTATTTT
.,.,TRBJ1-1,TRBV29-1,CSATQTVNTEAFF,TGCAGCGCCACGCAGACAGTGAACACTGAAGCTTTCTTT
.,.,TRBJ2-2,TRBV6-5,CASFGWTLAGELFF,TGTGCCAGCTTCGGATGGACACTCGCCGGGGAGCTGTTTTTT
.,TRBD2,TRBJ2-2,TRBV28,CASSPTPLAGVIGELFF,TGTGCCAGCAGTCCAACCCCTCTAGCGGGGGTTATCGGGGAGCTGTTTTTT
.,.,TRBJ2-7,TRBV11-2,CASSLADEQYF,TGTGCCAGCAGCTTAGCTGACGAGCAGTACTTC
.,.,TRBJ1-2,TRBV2,CASLPHPTNYGYTF,TGTGCCAGCCTACCCCACCCCACTAACTATGGCTACACCTTC
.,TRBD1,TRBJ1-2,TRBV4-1,CASSHRTGAGSAGYTF,TGCGCCAGCAGCCATCGGACAGGGGCCGGTTCGGCGGGCTACACCTTC
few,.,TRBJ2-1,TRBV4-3,CASSQDRGHYEQFF,TGCGCCAGCAGCCAAGATCGGGGTCACTATGAGCAGTTCTTC
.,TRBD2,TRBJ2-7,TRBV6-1,CASSGRLAGTSYEQYF,TGTGCCAGCAGTGGGAGACTAGCGGGGACCTCCTACGAGCAGTACTTC
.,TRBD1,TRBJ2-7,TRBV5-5,CASSTGTASAYEQYF,TGTGCCAGCAGCACGGGGACAGCGTCGGCCTACGAGCAGTACTTC
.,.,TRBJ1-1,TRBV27,CASRSDSMNTEAFF,TGTGCCAGCAGATCAGACAGTATGAACACTGAAGCTTTCTTT
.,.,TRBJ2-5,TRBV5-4,CASSRQVQETQYF,TGTGCCAGCAGCCGACAGGTCCAAGAGACCCAGTACTTC
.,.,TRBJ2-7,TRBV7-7,CASSLGAGSEEQYF,TGTGCTAGCAGCTTAGGGGCAGGGTCAGAGGAGCAGTACTTC
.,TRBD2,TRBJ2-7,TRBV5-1,CASSLEASSSGQQYF,TGCGCCAGCAGCTTGGAGGCATCTTCTAGCGGGCAGCAGTACTTC
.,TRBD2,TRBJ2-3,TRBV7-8,CASSPERAGGRGTQYF,TGTGCCAGCAGCCCCGAAAGAGCGGGGGGCCGAGGTACGCAGTATTTT
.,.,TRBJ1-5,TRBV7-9,CASSRDISNQPQHF,TGTGCCAGCAGCCGGGATATTAGCAATCAGCCCCAGCATTTT
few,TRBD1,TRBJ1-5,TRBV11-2,CASSARDRDQQPQHF,TGTGCCAGCAGCGCCCGGGACAGGGACCAGCAGCCCCAGCATTTT
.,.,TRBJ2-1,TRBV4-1,CASSQVIARAEEQFF,TGCGCCAGCAGCCAAGTAATAGCGAGGGCCGAGGAGCAGTTCTTC
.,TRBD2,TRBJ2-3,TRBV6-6,CASSLLAGGTDTQYF,TGTGCCAGCAGCTTACTAGCGGGGGGCACAGATACGCAGTATTTT
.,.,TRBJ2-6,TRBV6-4,CASSAVPGSGANVLTF,TGTGCCAGCAGTGCAGTCCCAGGCTCTGGGGCCAACGTCCTGACTTTC
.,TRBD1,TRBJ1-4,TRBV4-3,CASSQDLGTARYLATNEKLFF,TGCGCCAGCAGCCAAGATCTGGGGACAGCGAGATACCTTGCAACTAATGAAAAACTGTTTTTT
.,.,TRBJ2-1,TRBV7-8,CASSNWERTGNEQFF,TGTGCCAGCAGCAACTGGGAGAGGACGGGGAATGAGCAGTTCTTC
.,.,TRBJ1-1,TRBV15,CATSRDRVLNTEAFF,TGTGCCACCAGCAGAGACAGGGTCCTAAACACTGAAGCTTTCTTT
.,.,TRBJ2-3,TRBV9,CASSLYGTSTDTQYF,TGTGCCAGCAGCCTCTACGGTACTAGCACAGATACGCAGTATTTT
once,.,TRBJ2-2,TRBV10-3,CAISERGTGELFF,TGTGCCATCAGTGAAAGGGGGACCGGGGAGCTGTTTTTT
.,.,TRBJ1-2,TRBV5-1,CASSLSQGSMGYTF,TGCGCCAGCAGCTTGAGTCAGGGTTCTATGGGCTACACCTTC
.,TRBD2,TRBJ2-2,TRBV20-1,CSASFPSGGASGELFF,TGCAGTGCTAGTTTCCCTAGCGGGGGGGCAAGCGGGGAGCTGTTTTTT